The sequence of this TCR beta chain was determined in a study of CD8+ T cells in alopecia areata. Study as a whole: A regimen of oral tofacitinib, 5 to 10 mg twice daily, was given to treated patients. Findings and limits, study-wide: Across lesional scalp, and particularly alopecia totalis/universalis, clonality surpassed that of normal scalp.

A remark on this clone: The antigen is undetermined.

Treatment noted: oral pan-JAK inhibitor, 5-10 mg twice daily. Germline lookup yields CDR1 GTSNPN and CDR2 SVGIG (reference sequence). There are 10 residues in the CDR3. Trimming stripped 5 bases from V and 9 bases from J, with 10 bases between. The sequencing template was cDNA reverse transcribed from extracted RNA. The data were produced by immunoSEQ multiplex PCR, yet TCRdb's version contains in-frame clones alone and is incomplete. Here the sample spans 130,000 or so clones, roughly 55% being singletons. The source was CD4+ T cells sorted from blood, collected at week 4, from a patient treated with tofacitinib. The sequence was collected from a human donor with alopecia areata. V is TRBV30 and J is TRBJ1-1, with D perhaps matching TRBD1 (6 bases). CDR3: CAWGTGKAFF. CDR3 DNA: TGTGCCTGGGGAACAGGGAAAGCTTTCTTT.